Given below is one T cell receptor (beta chain) in context. No antigen is known for it. The data stem from a study of cytomegalovirus exposure and HLA in healthy donors. Study findings and constraints: The listing of 150 to 200 TCR beta chains classed them as cytomegalovirus-associated. Available immune exposure information covered CMV serostatus only. Presence/absence analyses treated sequencing depth as roughly uniform across donors.

Both 60 Vbeta primers and 13 Jbeta primers went into the PCR. Sequencing used immunoSEQ multiplex PCR; TCRdb keeps in-frame clones, though not all of them. The data show tens of thousands of clones, around three quarters seen once. In germline, CDR1 is SGHAT, CDR2 FQNNGV. Germline trimming cut 7 bases from V and 4 bases from J; bases unmatched to any gene: 8. The CDR3 loop spans 17 amino acids. Sequenced material: PBMCs. The gene calls are TRBV11-2 and TRBJ2-2; 14 bases map to TRBD2. This clonotype originated in a man aged 55 to 70 in good health and CMV-seropositive. Written as DNA, the CDR3 is TGTGCCAGCACCTCCGGACTAGCGGGGGGTCTCACCGGGGAGCTGTTTTTT. Translated: CASTSGLAGGLTGELFF.